This T cell receptor (beta chain) was recovered during a study of blood T cell repertoires in COVID-19. Whole-study context: COVID-19 samples collected from the United States, Italy and Spain covered acute and convalescent phases.

Clones were sequenced by immunoSEQ multiplex PCR, and TCRdb holds only the in-frame ones, with some missing. The sample has 200,000 or so clones; about three quarters are singletons. The junction had 9 bases not matched to a gene; V was cut back by 4 bases and J by 5 bases. The CDR3 consists of 14 residues. The germline V gene encodes CDR1 SQVTM and CDR2 ANQGSEA. Sample: peripheral blood. The rearrangement uses TRBV29-1 and TRBJ1-1; 8 bases line up with TRBD1. This TCR derives from a woman aged 70 to 79 with acute or convalescent COVID-19. The chain's CDR3 is CSVAHGQGETEAFF. CDR3 coding DNA: TGCAGCGTTGCCCACGGACAGGGCGAAACTGAAGCTTTCTTT.